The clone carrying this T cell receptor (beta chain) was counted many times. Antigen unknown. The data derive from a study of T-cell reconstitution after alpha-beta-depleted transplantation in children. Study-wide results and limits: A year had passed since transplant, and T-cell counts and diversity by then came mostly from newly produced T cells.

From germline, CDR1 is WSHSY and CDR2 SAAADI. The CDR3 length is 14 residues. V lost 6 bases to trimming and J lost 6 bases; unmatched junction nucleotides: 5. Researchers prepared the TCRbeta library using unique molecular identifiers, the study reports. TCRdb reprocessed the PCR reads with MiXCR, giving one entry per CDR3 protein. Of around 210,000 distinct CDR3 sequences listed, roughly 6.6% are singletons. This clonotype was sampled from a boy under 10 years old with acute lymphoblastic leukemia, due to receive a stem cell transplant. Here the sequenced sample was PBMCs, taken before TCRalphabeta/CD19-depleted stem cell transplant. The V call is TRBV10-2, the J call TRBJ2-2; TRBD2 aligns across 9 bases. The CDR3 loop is CASSAGTSSGELFF. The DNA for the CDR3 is TGCGCCAGCAGCGCCGGGACTAGCTCCGGGGAGCTGTTTTTT.